These 10 T cell receptor beta chains originate from one sample sequenced in a study of shared clonotypes between healthy human individuals (dated by TCRdb to the early 2020s). The library was built by means of the immunoSEQ multiplex PCR assay. The table was pulled from immuneACCESS by TCRdb, which kept in-frame rearrangements only. Such tables lose some clones; where checked, under half of the loss comes from unresolved V genes, and the rest has no known cause. This sample comprises some 2.1 million clones, around 95% of them detected only once. The top ten clones comprise under 2% of the sample. CD8 naive samples were obtained by positive selection for CCR7 among CD45RO-negative cells, yielding a CD45RA+CCR7+ population from which TemRA cells were excluded. The source material was naive CD8+ T cells from PBMCs. The sample's cell subset or site label, decoded: CD45RA+CCR7+. These TCRs come from a young man in good health. Some clones in this sample may be carry-over from other donors' samples.

J is TRBJ1-3 and V is TRBV7-7, with 7 bases fitting TRBD1. CDR1 and CDR2 from the germline V gene are SSHAT and FNYEAQ (reference sequence). The junction had 7 bases not matched to a gene; V was cut back by 3 bases and J by 8 bases. This CDR3 has 14 residues. The chain's CDR3 is CASSFVDREDTIYF. As DNA, the CDR3 is TGTGCCAGCAGCTTCGTAGACAGGGAAGACACCATATATTTT.

The DNA of the CDR3 is TGTGCCAGTAGTATGACGACCTACGAGCAGTACTTC. It codes for CASSMTTYEQYF. This chain joins TRBV19 and TRBJ2-7; D ambiguous. The V end was cut by 3 bases, the J end by 2 bases, with 5 bases between. This CDR3 has 12 residues. CDR1 LNHDA and CDR2 SQIVND come from the germline V gene (reference sequence).

This clone was detected only once. The chain has TRBV6-1 and TRBJ1-1; D unresolved. With 0 bases removed from V and 3 bases from J, the gap between germline ends came to 8 bases. This CDR3 contains 14 residues. Germline V gene sequence: CDR1 MNHNS, CDR2 SASEGT. In DNA form, the CDR3 reads TGTGCCAGCAGTGAAGCTGGGATTTACACTGAAGCTTTCTTT. This translates into CASSEAGIYTEAFF.

In regard to this clone: This CDR3 is also generated by other DNA sequences in the sample. The chain has TRBV28 and TRBJ2-1; D possibly corresponds to TRBD1 (6 bases). Germline values: CDR1 MDHEN, CDR2 SYDVKM. The CDR3 is 14 residues long. V shed 2 bases and J shed 4 bases, with 9 bases lying between them. This CDR3 is CASSLTGTYNEQFF. Here the CDR3 DNA reads TGTGCCAGCAGTTTAACCGGGACATACAATGAGCAGTTCTTC. The full variable domain, completed using reference TRBV28 and TRBJ2-1, is DVKVTQSSRYLVKRTGEKVFLECVQDMDHENMFWYRQDPGLGLRLIYFSYDVKMKEKGDIPEGYSVSREKKERFSLILESASTNQTSMYLCASSLTGTYNEQFFGPGTRLTVL.

The chain uses TRBV5-1 and TRBJ2-1; 9 bases match TRBD2. The germline gives CDR1 SGHRS, CDR2 YFSETQ. This CDR3 contains 16 residues. V trimming: 0 bases; J trimming: 9 bases; junction bases outside the gene matches: 10. As DNA, the CDR3 is TGCGCCAGCAGCTTGGACATGTCCCTAGCGGGGAGTGAGCAGTTCTTC. Protein product: CASSLDMSLAGSEQFF. The whole variable domain, remainder taken from reference TRBV5-1 and TRBJ2-1, is KAGVTQTPRYLIKTRGQQVTLSCSPISGHRSVSWYQQTPGQGLQFLFEYFSETQRNKGNFPGRFSGRQFSNSRSEMNVSTLELGDSALYLCASSLDMSLAGSEQFFGPGTRLTVL.

This chain joins TRBV19 and TRBJ2-7; 9 bases match TRBD2. The ends lost 4 bases at V and 6 bases at J; junction bases unmatched: 10. The germline gives CDR1 LNHDA, CDR2 SQIVND (reference sequence). The CDR3 contains 15 residues. The CDR3 DNA reads as TGTGCCAGTAGTACGGTTCTAGCGGGAAATGGCGAGCAGTACTTC. As protein: CASSTVLAGNGEQYF.

The rearrangement uses TRBV7-8 and TRBJ2-7; D remains ambiguous. Per germline, CDR1 SGHVS and CDR2 FQNEAQ. V lost 5 bases to trimming and J lost 2 bases, with 13 bases between them. This CDR3 is built from 14 residues. This CDR3 is CASSPLPITYEQYF. CDR3 nucleotides: TGTGCCAGCAGCCCGCTGCCTATAACCTACGAGCAGTACTTC.

The chain combines TRBV27 with TRBJ2-7, with D possibly being TRBD2 (5 bases). The germline V and J ends were trimmed by 3 bases and 0 bases, with 12 bases remaining between them. Germline V CDR1 and CDR2: MNHEY, SMNVEV (reference sequence). The CDR3 has 15 residues. The CDR3 loop is CASSFIGDPSYEQYF. As DNA, the CDR3 is TGTGCCAGCAGTTTTATCGGGGATCCCTCCTACGAGCAGTACTTC.

Worth noting for this clone: Within the sample, other DNA sequences also encode this same CDR3. J is TRBJ1-5 and V is TRBV7-9; D not resolved. This CDR3 contains 15 residues. Looked up from germline, CDR1 is SEHNR and CDR2 is FQNEAQ (reference sequence). Trimming removed 4 bases at V and 3 bases at J, with 13 bases between. The CDR3 here is CASSSGIGSNQPQHF. DNA of the CDR3: TGTGCCAGCAGCTCGGGGATCGGGTCCAATCAGCCCCAGCATTTT.

V usage is TRBV21-1 and J usage is TRBJ2-2; the DNA was not compared with TRBD2, the D call given in the table. TRBV21-1 is a pseudogene. This CDR3 spans 14 amino acids. Here the CDR3 reads CASKDGVNTGELFF. The CDR3 DNA reads TGTGCCAGCAAAGATGGAGTGAACACCGGGGAGCTGTTTTTT.